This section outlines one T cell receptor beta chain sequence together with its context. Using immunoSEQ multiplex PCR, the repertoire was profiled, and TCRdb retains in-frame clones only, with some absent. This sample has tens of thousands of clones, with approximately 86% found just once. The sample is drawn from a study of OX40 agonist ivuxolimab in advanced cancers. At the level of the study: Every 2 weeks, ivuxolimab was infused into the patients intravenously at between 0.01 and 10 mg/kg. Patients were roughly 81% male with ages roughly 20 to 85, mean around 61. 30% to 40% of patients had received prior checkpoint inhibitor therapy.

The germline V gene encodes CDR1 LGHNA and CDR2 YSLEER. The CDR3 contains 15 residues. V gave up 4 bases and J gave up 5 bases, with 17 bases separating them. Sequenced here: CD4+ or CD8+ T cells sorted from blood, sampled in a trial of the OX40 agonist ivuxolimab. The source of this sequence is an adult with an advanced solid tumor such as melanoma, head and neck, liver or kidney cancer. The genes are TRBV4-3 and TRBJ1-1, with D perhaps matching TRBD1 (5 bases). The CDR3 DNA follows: TGCGCCAGCAGCCTTGAAACCGGGCGGGGGACTGAAGCTTTCTTT. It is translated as CASSLETGRGTEAFF.